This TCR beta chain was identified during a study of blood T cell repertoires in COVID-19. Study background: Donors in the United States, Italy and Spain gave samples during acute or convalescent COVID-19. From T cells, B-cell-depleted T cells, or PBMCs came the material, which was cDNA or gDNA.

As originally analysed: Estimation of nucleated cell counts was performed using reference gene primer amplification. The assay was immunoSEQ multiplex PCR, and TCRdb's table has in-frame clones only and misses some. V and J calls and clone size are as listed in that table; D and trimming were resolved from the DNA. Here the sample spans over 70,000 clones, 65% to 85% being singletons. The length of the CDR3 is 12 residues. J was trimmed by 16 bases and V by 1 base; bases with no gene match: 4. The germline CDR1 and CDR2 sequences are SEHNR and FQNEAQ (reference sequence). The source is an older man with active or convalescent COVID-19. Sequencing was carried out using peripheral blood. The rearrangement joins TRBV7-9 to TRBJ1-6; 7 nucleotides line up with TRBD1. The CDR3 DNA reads TGTGCCAGCAGCTTAGGGGCGGGACAGCTCCACTTT. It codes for CASSLGAGQLHF.